This T cell receptor (beta chain) was obtained from a study of T-cell reconstitution after alpha-beta-depleted transplantation in children. This clonotype has ten or more counts. Preparing the TCRbeta library involved the use of unique molecular identifiers. Each CDR3 protein gets one entry after TCRdb re-called the PCR reads with MiXCR. The sample consists of 250,000 to 300,000 distinct CDR3 sequences, 10% of them appearing once. Between the trimmed V and J ends, which lost 1 base and 4 bases, there was a span of 9 bases. The germline V gene has CDR1 LGHNA and CDR2 YSLEER. The CDR3 runs 14 residues. The chain uses TRBV4-3 and TRBJ2-3; D gene ambiguous. The receptor's source is a boy in the first two years of life with acute myeloid leukemia, due to receive a stem cell transplant. Sequenced material: PBMCs, taken before TCRalphabeta/CD19-depleted stem cell transplant. CDR3 loop: CASSQAGAADTQYF. CDR3 coding DNA: TGCGCCAGCAGCCAAGCAGGAGCAGCAGATACGCAGTATTTT.